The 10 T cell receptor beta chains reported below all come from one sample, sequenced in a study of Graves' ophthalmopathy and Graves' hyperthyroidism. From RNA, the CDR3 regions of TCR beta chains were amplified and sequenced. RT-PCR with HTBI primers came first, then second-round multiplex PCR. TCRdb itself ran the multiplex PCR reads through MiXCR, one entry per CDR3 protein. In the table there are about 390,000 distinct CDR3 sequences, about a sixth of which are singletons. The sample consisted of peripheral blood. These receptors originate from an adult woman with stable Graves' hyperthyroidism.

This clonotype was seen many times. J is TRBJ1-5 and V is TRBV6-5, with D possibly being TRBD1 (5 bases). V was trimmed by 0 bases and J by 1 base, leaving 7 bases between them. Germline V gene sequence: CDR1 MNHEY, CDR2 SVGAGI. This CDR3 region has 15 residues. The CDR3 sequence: CASSYSGGSNQPQHF. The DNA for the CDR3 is TGTGCCAGCAGTTACTCGGGGGGGAGCAATCAGCCCCAGCATTTT.

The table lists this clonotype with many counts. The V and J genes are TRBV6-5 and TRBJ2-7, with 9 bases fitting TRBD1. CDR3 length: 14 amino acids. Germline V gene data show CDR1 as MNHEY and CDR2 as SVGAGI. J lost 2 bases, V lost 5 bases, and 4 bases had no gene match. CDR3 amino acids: CASSPDRGAYEQYF. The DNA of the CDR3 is TGTGCCAGCAGTCCTGACAGGGGGGCCTACGAGCAGTACTTC.

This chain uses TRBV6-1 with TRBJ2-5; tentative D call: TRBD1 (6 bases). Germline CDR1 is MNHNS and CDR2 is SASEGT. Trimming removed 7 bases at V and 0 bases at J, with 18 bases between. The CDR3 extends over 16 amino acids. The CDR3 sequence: CASTPGPGVYQETQYF. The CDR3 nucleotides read TGTGCCAGCACCCCGGGACCAGGGGTGTACCAAGAGACCCAGTACTTC.

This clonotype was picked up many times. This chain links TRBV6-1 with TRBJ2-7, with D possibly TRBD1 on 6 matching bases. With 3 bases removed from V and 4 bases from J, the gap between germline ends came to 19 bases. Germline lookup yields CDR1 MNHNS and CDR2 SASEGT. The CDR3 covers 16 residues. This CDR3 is CASSDRPRGIQYEQYF. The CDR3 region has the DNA TGTGCCAGCAGTGATCGGCCAAGGGGGATTCAATACGAGCAGTACTTC.

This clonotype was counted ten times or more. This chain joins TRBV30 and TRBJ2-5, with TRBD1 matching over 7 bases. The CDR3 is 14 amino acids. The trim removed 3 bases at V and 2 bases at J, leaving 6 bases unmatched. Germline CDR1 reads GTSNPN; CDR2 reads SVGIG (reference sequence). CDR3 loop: CAWRGDSLQETQYF. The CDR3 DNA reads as TGTGCCTGGAGGGGGGACAGTCTTCAAGAGACCCAGTACTTC.

This CDR3 is CASSQFTSALGEQYF. The CDR3 DNA follows: TGCGCCAGCAGCCAATTCACTAGCGCCCTAGGCGAGCAGTACTTC. The chain couples TRBV4-3 to TRBJ2-7; 7 bases align to TRBD2. The CDR3 length is 15 residues. Trimming removed 2 bases from V and 6 bases from J; junction bases left unmatched: 10. Per the germline V gene, CDR1 is LGHNA and CDR2 is YSLEER.

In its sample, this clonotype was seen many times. CDR3 residues: CASGLVQSWTGKNAEAFF. CDR3 nucleotide sequence: TGTGCTAGTGGTTTGGTACAATCTTGGACAGGGAAAAACGCTGAAGCTTTCTTT. This chain links TRBV12-5 with TRBJ1-1; 8 nucleotides line up with TRBD1. In germline, CDR1 is LGHNT, CDR2 FRNRAP. Trimming took 0 bases from V and 6 from J; bases not matched to a gene: 15. The CDR3 totals 18 residues.

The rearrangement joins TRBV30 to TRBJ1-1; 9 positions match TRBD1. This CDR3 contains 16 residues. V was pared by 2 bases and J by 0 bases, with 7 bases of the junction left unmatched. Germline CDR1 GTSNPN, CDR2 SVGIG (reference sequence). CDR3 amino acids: CAWSLTGQGMNTEAFF. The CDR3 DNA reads TGTGCCTGGAGTTTAACCGGACAGGGGATGAACACTGAAGCTTTCTTT.

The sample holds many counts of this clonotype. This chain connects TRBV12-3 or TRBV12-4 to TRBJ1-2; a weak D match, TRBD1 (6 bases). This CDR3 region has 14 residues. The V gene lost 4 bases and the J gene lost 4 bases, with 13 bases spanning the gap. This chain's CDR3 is CASSYTGTSYGYTF. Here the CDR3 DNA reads TGTGCCAGCAGTTATACAGGGACTAGCTATGGCTACACCTTC.

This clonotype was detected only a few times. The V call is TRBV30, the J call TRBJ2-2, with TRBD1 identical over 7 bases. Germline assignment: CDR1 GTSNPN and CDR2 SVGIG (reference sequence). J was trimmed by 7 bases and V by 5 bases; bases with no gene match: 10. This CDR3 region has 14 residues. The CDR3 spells CAWAPGQPGGELFF. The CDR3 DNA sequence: TGTGCCTGGGCCCCGGGACAGCCAGGCGGGGAGCTGTTTTTT.